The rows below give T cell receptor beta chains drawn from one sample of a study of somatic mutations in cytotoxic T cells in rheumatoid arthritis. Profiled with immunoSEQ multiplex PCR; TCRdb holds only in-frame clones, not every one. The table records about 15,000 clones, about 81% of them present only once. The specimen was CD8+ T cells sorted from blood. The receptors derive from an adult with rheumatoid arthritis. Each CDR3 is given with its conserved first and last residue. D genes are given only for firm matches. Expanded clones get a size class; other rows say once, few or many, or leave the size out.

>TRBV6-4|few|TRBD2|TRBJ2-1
CASGVGSGRADEQFF
TGTGCCAGCGGTGTCGGTAGCGGGAGAGCCGATGAGCAGTTCTTC
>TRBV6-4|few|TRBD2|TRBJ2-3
CASSGAGGTDTQYF
TGTGCCAGCAGTGGAGCGGGAGGCACAGATACGCAGTATTTT
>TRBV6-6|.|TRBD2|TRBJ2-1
CASSQLGGGREQFF
TGTGCCAGCAGTCAACTCGGGGGGGGAAGAGAGCAGTTCTTC
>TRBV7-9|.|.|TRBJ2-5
CASGEGGGEETQYF
TGTGCCAGCGGCGAGGGAGGGGGCGAGGAGACCCAGTACTTC
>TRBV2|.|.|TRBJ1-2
CASSEPDTPYGYTF
TGTGCCAGCAGTGAACCAGACACCCCCTATGGCTACACCTTC
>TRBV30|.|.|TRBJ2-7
CAWSAGGNYEQYF
TGTGCCTGGAGTGCAGGGGGGAACTACGAGCAGTACTTC
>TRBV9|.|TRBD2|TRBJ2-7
CASSPAGGGYEQYF
TGTGCCAGCAGCCCCGCGGGAGGGGGCTACGAGCAGTACTTC
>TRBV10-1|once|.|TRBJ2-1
CASSEERYNEQFF
TGCGCCAGCAGTGAGGAGCGGTACAATGAGCAGTTCTTC
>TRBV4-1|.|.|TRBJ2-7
CASSHGQGLSYEQYF
TGCGCCAGCAGCCACGGCCAGGGTCTTTCCTACGAGCAGTACTTC
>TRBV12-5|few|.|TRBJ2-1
CASGFSRSEQFF
TGTGCTAGTGGTTTTAGCCGGAGTGAGCAGTTCTTC
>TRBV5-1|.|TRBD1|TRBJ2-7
CASSIGQGANEQYF
TGCGCCAGCAGCATAGGACAGGGGGCCAACGAGCAGTACTTC
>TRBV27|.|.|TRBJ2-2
CASSPAMGLHTGELFF
TGTGCCAGCAGTCCCGCCATGGGACTCCACACCGGGGAGCTGTTTTTT
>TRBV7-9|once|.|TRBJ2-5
CASSQVLQWGTQYF
TGTGCCAGCAGCCAGGTTCTTCAATGGGGGACCCAGTACTTC
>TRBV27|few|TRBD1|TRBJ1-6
CASSSMGQANSPLHF
TGTGCCAGCAGTTCCATGGGACAGGCTAATTCACCCCTCCACTTT
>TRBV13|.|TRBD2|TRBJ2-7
CASSLLLAGEGYEQYF
TGTGCCAGCAGCTTGTTGCTAGCGGGAGAAGGTTACGAGCAGTACTTC
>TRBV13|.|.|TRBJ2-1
CASSFPGYEQFF
TGTGCCAGCAGCTTTCCGGGCTATGAGCAGTTCTTC
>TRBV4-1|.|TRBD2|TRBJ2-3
CASSQDPAGGPLDTQYF
TGCGCCAGCAGCCAAGACCCTGCGGGGGGGCCCTTAGATACGCAGTATTTT
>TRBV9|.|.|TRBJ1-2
CASSHGLGYGYTF
TGTGCCAGCAGCCACGGACTGGGCTATGGCTACACCTTC
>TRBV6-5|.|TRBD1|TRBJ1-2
CASSPGTGLNYGYTF
TGTGCCAGCAGCCCCGGGACAGGGTTAAACTATGGCTACACCTTC
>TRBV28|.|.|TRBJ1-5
CASSQAFRRLDQPQHF
TGTGCCAGCAGCCAAGCCTTTAGGAGGCTTGATCAGCCCCAGCATTTT
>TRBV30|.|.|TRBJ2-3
CAWSVSGDTQYF
TGTGCCTGGAGTGTCTCTGGGGATACGCAGTATTTT
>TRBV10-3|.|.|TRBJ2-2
CAISESDENTGELFF
TGTGCCATCAGTGAGTCGGATGAGAACACCGGGGAGCTGTTTTTT
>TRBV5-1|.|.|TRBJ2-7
CASSFSGTYEQYF
TGCGCCAGCAGCTTTAGCGGAACCTACGAGCAGTACTTC
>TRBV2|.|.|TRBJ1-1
CASSDGGGSGAFF
TGTGCCAGCAGTGATGGAGGCGGTAGCGGAGCTTTCTTT
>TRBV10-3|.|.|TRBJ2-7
CAIRDDTNYEQYF
TGTGCCATCAGGGACGATACTAACTACGAGCAGTACTTC
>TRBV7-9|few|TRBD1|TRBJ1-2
CASSSVLGRQGNGYTF
TGTGCCAGCAGCAGCGTTCTCGGACGACAGGGGAATGGCTACACCTTC
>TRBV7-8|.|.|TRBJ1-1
CASSLGFGELNTEAFF
TGTGCCAGCAGCTTAGGGTTTGGGGAGCTGAACACTGAAGCTTTCTTT
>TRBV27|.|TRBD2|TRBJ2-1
CASSFLAGGSEQFF
TGTGCCAGCAGTTTCCTAGCGGGAGGGTCTGAGCAGTTCTTC
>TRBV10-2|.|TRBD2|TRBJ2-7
CASSARTSGMFEQYF
TGCGCCAGCAGTGCCCGAACTAGCGGGATGTTCGAGCAGTACTTC
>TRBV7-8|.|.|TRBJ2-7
CASRTLGGFEQYF
TGTGCCAGCAGAACCCTAGGCGGGTTCGAGCAGTACTTC
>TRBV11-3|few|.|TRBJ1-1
CASSLDSANTEAFF
TGTGCCAGCAGTCTTGACAGTGCGAACACTGAAGCTTTCTTT
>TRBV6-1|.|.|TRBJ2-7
CASSEAVGAYEQYF
TGTGCCAGCAGTGAAGCGGTAGGGGCCTACGAGCAGTACTTC
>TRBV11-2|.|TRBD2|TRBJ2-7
CASSLPAGLLPGEQYF
TGTGCCAGCAGCTTACCAGCGGGACTACTACCTGGCGAGCAGTACTTC
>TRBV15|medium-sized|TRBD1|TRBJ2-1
CATSRGPITGADEQFF
TGTGCCACCAGCAGAGGGCCGATCACAGGGGCCGATGAGCAGTTCTTC
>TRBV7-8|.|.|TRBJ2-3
CASSLPVSERSDTQYF
TGTGCCAGCAGCTTACCGGTTTCCGAGAGATCAGATACGCAGTATTTT
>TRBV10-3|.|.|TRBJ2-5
CAISDPSWGDETQYF
TGTGCCATCAGTGATCCCAGCTGGGGGGATGAGACCCAGTACTTC
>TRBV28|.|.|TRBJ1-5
CASSSSGNQPQHF
TGTGCCAGCAGTTCCTCTGGCAATCAGCCCCAGCATTTT
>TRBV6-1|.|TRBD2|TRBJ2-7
CASSATSGSSYEQYF
TGTGCCAGCAGTGCAACTAGCGGGAGTTCGTACGAGCAGTACTTC
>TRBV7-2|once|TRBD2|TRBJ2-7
CASSSYSGTSYEQYF
TGTGCCAGCAGCTCCTACTCCGGGACTAGCTACGAGCAGTACTTC
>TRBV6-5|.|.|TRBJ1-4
CASSYSIPATNEKLFF
TGTGCCAGCAGTTACTCTATCCCGGCAACTAATGAAAAACTGTTTTTT
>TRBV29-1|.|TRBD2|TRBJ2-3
CSTGGGDTDTQYF
TGCAGCACCGGTGGGGGGGACACAGATACGCAGTATTTT
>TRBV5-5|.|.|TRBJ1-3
CASSLTATSGNTIYF
TGTGCCAGCAGCTTGACAGCCACATCTGGAAACACCATATATTTT
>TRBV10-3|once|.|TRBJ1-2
CAISEPGEYGYTF
TGTGCCATCAGTGAGCCTGGGGAATATGGCTACACCTTC
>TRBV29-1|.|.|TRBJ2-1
CSVGELYEQFF
TGCAGCGTTGGGGAGCTTTATGAGCAGTTCTTC
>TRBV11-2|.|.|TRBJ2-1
CASTQGGDHNEQFF
TGTGCCAGCACCCAGGGGGGGGACCACAATGAGCAGTTCTTC
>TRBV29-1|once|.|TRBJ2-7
CSVVWDNGNYEQYF
TGCAGCGTTGTGTGGGACAACGGGAACTACGAGCAGTACTTC
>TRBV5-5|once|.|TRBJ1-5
CASSLGTFQPQHF
TGTGCCAGCAGCTTGGGGACTTTTCAGCCCCAGCATTTT
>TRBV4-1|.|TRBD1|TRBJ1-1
CASSPRDRATEAFF
TGCGCCAGCAGCCCCAGGGACAGGGCCACTGAAGCTTTCTTT
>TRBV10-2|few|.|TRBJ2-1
CASSEAGSYNEQFF
TGCGCCAGCAGTGAAGCTGGATCCTACAATGAGCAGTTCTTC
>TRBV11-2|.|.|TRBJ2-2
CASSLLGEGIGGELFF
TGTGCCAGCAGCTTACTCGGCGAGGGGATCGGCGGGGAGCTGTTTTTT
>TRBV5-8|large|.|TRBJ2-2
CASTLFLAMNTGELFF
TGTGCCAGCACCCTCTTTTTAGCGATGAACACCGGGGAGCTGTTTTTT
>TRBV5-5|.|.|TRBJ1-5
CASSWRPDQPQHF
TGTGCCAGCAGCTGGCGACCCGATCAGCCCCAGCATTTT
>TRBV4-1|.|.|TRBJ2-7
CASSTGPSSYEQYF
TGCGCCAGCAGCACAGGCCCTAGCTCCTACGAGCAGTACTTC
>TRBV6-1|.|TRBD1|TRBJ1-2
CASSELGDRAKVYGYTF
TGTGCCAGCAGTGAATTAGGGGACAGGGCGAAGGTTTATGGCTACACCTTC